These T cell receptor beta chains were read from a single sample in a study of shared clonotypes between healthy human individuals. The assay was immunoSEQ multiplex PCR, and TCRdb's table has in-frame clones only and misses some. The data contain some 2,500,000 clones, approximately 93% of them singletons. The sequencing input was naive CD4+ T cells from PBMCs. These receptors came from a man aged 18 to 29 in good health. Some clones in this sample may be carry-over from other donors' samples. Both conserved end residues are part of each CDR3. A D gene is named only where the DNA matches it firmly. The size field is filled for only some rows; it gives once, few, many or a size class.

TRBJ2-7,-,once,TRBV10-1,TGCGCCAGCAGTGAGTCGGCTCCGGGGGAGCAGTACTTC,CASSESAPGEQYF
TRBJ1-2,-,-,TRBV29-1,TGCAGCGTTATAAACAGGGTTGGCGGCTACACCTTC,CSVINRVGGYTF
TRBJ2-2,-,-,TRBV5-1,TGCGCCAGCAGCTTCAACTTCGGGCCGAACACCGGGGAGCTGTTTTTT,CASSFNFGPNTGELFF
TRBJ2-1,-,-,TRBV5-1,TGCGCCAGCAGCTTGGAGCCGGCTTCCTACAATGAGCAGTTCTTC,CASSLEPASYNEQFF
TRBJ1-3,-,-,TRBV11-2,TGTGCCAGCAGCCGGGACTCCGGACGGGGAAACACCATATATTTT,CASSRDSGRGNTIYF
TRBJ2-5,-,-,TRBV27,TGTGCCAGCTCGACCACCAGCGCCCAAGAGACCCAGTACTTC,CASSTTSAQETQYF
TRBJ1-1,-,-,TRBV27,TGTGCCAGCAGTTTAATACAGGGAAACACTGAAGCTTTCTTT,CASSLIQGNTEAFF
TRBJ2-2,-,-,TRBV9,TGTGCCAGCAGCGTAGATTCGTACGCCGGGGAGCTGTTTTTT,CASSVDSYAGELFF
TRBJ2-3,-,-,TRBV2,TGTGCCAGCAGTGCGGGACTTTCTTCTAGCACAGATACGCAGTATTTT,CASSAGLSSSTDTQYF
TRBJ1-5,-,-,TRBV5-1,TGCGCCAGCAGCCCGGAACCGGCGGACGTCAATCAGCCCCAGCATTTT,CASSPEPADVNQPQHF
TRBJ1-2,-,-,TRBV29-1,TGCAGCGTCGGCCCGGGGGGCGATGGCTACACCTTC,CSVGPGGDGYTF
TRBJ2-2,-,-,TRBV6-6,TGTGCCAGCAGAGAGAGGGACCCCACCGGGGAGCTGTTTTTT,CASRERDPTGELFF
TRBJ1-1,-,-,TRBV5-4,TGTGCCAGCAGCTTCTCTAGGGGGAGCACTGAAGCTTTCTTT,CASSFSRGSTEAFF
TRBJ1-1,-,few,TRBV28,TGTGCCAGCAGTCGTCAGGCTGGGACTTTCTTT,CASSRQAGTFF
TRBJ2-7,TRBD2,-,TRBV18,TGTGCCAGCTCACCGGGGCTAGCGGGTGTTTACGAGCAGTACTTC,CASSPGLAGVYEQYF
TRBJ2-7,TRBD2,-,TRBV9,TGTGCCAGCAGCGCTTCCGGGACTAGCGGTTTCGAGCAGTACTTC,CASSASGTSGFEQYF